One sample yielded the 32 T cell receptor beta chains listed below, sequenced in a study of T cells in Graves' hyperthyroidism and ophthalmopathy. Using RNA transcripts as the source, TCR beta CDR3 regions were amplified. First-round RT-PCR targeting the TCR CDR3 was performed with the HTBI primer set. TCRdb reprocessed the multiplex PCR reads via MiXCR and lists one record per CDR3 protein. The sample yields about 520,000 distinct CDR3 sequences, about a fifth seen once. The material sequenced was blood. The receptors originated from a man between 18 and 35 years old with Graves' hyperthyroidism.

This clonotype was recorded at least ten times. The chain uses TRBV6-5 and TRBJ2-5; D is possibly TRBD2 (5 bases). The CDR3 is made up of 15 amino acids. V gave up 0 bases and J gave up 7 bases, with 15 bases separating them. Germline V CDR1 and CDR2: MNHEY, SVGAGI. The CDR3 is CASSYSRITGGTQYF. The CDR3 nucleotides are TGTGCCAGCAGTTACTCCCGGATAACCGGAGGGACCCAGTACTTC.

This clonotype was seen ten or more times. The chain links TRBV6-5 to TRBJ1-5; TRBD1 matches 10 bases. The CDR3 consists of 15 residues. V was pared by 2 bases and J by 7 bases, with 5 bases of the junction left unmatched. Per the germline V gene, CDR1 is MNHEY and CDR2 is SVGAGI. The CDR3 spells CASSYGTGDRQPQHF. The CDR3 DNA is TGTGCCAGCAGTTACGGGACAGGGGACAGACAGCCCCAGCATTTT.

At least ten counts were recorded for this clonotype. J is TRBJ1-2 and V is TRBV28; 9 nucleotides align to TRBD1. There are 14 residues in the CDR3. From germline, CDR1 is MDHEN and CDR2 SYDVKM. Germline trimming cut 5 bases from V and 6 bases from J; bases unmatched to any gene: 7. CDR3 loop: CASSIPGQGDGYTF. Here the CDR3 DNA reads TGTGCCAGCAGTATACCGGGACAGGGAGATGGCTACACCTTC.

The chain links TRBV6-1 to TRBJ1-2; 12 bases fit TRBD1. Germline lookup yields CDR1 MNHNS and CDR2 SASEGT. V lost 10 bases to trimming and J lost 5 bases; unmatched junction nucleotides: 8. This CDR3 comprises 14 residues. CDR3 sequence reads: CATIGTGGSYGYTF. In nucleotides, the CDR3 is TGTGCCACCATAGGGACAGGGGGCTCTTATGGCTACACCTTC.

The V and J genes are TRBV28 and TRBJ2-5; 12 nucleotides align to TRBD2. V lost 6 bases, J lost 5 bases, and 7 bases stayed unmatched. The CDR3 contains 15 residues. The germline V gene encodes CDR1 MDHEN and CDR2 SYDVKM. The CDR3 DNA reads TGTGCCAGCAGACGTGGGACTAGCGGGCACGAGACCCAGTACTTC. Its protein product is CASRRGTSGHETQYF.

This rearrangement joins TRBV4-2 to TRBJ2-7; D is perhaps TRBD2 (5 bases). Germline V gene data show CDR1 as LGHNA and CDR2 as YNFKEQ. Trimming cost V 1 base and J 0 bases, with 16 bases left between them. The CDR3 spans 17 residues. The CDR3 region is CASSQAVRLSGSYEQYF. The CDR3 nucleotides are TGTGCCAGCAGCCAAGCCGTCCGTTTGAGCGGCTCCTACGAGCAGTACTTC.

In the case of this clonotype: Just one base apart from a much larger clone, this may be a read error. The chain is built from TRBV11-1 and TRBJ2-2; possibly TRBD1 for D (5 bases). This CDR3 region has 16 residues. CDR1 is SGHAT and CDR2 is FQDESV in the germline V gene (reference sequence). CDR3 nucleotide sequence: TGTGTCAGCAGCTTAGGTCCAGGGATCGGCCCCGGGGAGCTGTTTTTT. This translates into CVSSLGPGIGPGELFF.

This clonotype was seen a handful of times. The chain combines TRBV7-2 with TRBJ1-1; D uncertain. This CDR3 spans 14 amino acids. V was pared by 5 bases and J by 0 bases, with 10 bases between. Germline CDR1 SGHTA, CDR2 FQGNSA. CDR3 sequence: CASSPRLMNTEAFF. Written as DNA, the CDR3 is TGTGCCAGCAGCCCTCGTCTAATGAACACTGAAGCTTTCTTT. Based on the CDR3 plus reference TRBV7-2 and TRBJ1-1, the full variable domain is GAGVSQSPSNKVTEKGKDVELRCDPISGHTALYWYRQSLGQGLEFLIYFQGNSAPDKSGLPSDRFSAERTGGSVSTLTIQRTQQEDSAVYLCASSPRLMNTEAFFGQGTRLTVV.

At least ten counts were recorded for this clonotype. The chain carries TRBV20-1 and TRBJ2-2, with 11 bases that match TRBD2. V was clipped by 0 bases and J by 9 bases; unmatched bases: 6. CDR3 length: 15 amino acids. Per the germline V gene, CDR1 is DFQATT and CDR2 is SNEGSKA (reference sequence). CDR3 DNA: TGCAGTGCTAGAGATGAGCGACTAGCGGGGAGGGAGCTGTTTTTT. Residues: CSARDERLAGRELFF.

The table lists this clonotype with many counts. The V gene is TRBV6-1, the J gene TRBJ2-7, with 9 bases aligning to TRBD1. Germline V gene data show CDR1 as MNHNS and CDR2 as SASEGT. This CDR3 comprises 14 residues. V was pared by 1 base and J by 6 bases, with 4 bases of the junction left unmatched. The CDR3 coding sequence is TGTGCCAGCAGTGAAGTACAGGGGGCGGTCGAGCAGTACTTC. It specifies CASSEVQGAVEQYF.

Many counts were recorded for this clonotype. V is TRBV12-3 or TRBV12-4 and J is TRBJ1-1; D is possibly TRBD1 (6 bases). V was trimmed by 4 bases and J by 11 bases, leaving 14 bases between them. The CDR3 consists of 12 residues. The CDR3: CASSYHRAGAFF. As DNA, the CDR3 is TGTGCCAGCAGTTACCACAGGGCCGGCGCTTTCTTT.

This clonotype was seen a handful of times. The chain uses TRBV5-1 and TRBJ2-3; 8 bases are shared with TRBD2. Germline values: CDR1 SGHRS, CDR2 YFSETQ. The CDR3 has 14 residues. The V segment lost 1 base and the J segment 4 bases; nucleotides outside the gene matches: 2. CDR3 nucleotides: TGCGCCAGCAGCTTGCCGGGGGGGCCAGATACGCAGTATTTT. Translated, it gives CASSLPGGPDTQYF.

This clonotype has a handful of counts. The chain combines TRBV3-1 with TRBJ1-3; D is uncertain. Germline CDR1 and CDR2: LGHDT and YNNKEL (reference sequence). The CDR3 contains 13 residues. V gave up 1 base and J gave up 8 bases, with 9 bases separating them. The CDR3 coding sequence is TGTGCCAGCAGCCAAGTATTTGGTCACACCATATATTTT. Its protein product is CASSQVFGHTIYF.

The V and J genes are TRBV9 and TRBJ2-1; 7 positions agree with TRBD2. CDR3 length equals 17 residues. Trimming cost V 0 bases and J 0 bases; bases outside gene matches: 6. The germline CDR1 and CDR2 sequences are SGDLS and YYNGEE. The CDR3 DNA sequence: TGTGCCAGCAGCGTAGAGGGGAGGGCACCCTCCTACAATGAGCAGTTCTTC. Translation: CASSVEGRAPSYNEQFF. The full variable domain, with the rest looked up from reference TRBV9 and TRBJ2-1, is DSGVTQTPKHLITATGQRVTLRCSPRSGDLSVYWYQQSLDQGLQFLIQYYNGEERAKGNILERFSAQQFPDLHSELNLSSLELGDSALYFCASSVEGRAPSYNEQFFGPGTRLTVL.

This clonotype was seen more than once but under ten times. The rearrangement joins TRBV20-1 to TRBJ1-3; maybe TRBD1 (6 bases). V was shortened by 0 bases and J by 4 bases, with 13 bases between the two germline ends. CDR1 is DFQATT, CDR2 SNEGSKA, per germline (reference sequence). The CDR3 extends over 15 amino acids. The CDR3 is CSARDLGGRGNTIYF. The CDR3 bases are TGCAGTGCTAGAGATCTTGGGGGGCGAGGAAACACCATATATTTT.

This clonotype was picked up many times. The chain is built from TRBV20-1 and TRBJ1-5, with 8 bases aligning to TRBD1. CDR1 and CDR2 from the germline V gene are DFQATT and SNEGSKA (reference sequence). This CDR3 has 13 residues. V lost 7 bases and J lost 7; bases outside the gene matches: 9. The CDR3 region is CSGSDRGRQPQHF. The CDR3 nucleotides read TGCAGTGGAAGCGACAGGGGACGGCAGCCCCAGCATTTT.

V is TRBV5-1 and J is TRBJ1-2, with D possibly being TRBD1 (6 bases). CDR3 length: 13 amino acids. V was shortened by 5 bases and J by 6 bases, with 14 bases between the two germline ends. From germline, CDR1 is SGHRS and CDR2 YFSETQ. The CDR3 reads CASSLKGEHGYTF. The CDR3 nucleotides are TGCGCCAGCAGTTTAAAGGGGGAACATGGCTACACCTTC.

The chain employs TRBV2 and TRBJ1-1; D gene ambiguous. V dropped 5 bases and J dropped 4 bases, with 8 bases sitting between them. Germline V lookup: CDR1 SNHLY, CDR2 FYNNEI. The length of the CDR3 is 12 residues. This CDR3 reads CASSPFSTEAFF. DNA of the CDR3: TGTGCCAGCAGTCCCTTCTCCACTGAAGCTTTCTTT.

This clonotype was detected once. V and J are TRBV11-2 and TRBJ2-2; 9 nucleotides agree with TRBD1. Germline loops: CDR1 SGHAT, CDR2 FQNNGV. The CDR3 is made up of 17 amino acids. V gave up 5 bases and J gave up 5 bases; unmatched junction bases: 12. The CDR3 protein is CASSLRAGTGNTGELFF. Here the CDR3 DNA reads TGTGCCAGCAGCCTACGAGCCGGGACAGGGAATACCGGGGAGCTGTTTTTT. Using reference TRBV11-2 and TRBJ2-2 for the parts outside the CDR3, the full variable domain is EAGVAQSPRYKIIEKRQSVAFWCNPISGHATLYWYQQILGQGPKLLIQFQNNGVVDDSQLPKDRFSAERLKGVDSTLKIQPAKLEDSAVYLCASSLRAGTGNTGELFFGEGSRLTVL.

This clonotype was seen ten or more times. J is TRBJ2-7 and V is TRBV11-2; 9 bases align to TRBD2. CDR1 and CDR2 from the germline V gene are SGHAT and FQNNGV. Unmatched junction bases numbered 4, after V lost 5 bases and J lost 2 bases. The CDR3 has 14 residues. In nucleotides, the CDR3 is TGTGCCAGCAGCCAAGCGGGGGGACCCTACGAGCAGTACTTC. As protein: CASSQAGGPYEQYF.

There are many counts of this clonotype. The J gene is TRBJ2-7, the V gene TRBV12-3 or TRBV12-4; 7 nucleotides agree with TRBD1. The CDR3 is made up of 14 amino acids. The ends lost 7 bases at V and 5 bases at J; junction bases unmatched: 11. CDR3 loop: CASTSDRDRDEQYF. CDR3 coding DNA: TGTGCCAGCACCTCCGACAGGGACCGCGACGAGCAGTACTTC.

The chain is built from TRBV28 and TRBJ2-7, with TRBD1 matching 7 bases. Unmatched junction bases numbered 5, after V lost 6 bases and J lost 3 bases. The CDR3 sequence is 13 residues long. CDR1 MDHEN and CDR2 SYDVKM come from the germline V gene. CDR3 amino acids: CASRGAGGYEQYF. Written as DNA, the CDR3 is TGTGCCAGCAGGGGGGCAGGGGGCTACGAGCAGTACTTC.

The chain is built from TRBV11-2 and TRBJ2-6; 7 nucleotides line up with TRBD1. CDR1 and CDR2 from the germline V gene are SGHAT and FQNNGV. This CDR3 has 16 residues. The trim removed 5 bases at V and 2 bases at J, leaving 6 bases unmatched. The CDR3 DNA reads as TGTGCCAGCAGCGACATACAGGGGACTGGGGCCAACGTCCTGACTTTC. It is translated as CASSDIQGTGANVLTF.

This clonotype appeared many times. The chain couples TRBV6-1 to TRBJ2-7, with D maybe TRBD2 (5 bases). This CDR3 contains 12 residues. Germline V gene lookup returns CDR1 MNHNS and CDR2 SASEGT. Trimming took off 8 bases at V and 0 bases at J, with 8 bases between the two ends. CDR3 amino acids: CASWGASYEQYF. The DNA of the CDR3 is TGTGCCAGCTGGGGAGCCTCCTACGAGCAGTACTTC.

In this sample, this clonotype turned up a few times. CDR3: CASSQLGQGRETQYF. The CDR3, as DNA: TGTGCCAGCAGTCAACTGGGACAGGGGAGAGAGACCCAGTACTTC. The V and J genes are TRBV14 and TRBJ2-5; TRBD1 aligns across 10 bases. V shed 6 bases and J 4 bases; nucleotides not matched to a gene: 8. From germline, CDR1 is SGHDN and CDR2 FVKESK. CDR3 length: 15 amino acids.

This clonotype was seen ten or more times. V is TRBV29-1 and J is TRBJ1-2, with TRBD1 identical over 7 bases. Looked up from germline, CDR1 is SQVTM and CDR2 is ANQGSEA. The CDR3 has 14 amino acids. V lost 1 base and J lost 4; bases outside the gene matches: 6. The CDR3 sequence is CSVEGVRTGYGYTF. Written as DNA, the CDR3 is TGCAGCGTTGAAGGCGTGAGGACAGGCTATGGCTACACCTTC.

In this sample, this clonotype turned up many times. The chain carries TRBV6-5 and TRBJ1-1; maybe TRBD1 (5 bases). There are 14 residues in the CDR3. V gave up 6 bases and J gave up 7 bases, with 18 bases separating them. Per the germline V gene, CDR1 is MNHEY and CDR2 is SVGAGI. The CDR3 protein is CASSPFGGVYEAFF. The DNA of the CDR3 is TGTGCCAGCAGCCCCTTTGGGGGGGTCTATGAAGCTTTCTTT.

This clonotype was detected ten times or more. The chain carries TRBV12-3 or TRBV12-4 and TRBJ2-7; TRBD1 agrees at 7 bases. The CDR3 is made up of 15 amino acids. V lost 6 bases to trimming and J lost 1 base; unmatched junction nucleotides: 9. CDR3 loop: CASSPRGTASYEQYF. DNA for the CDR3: TGTGCCAGCAGCCCTAGGGGGACAGCTTCCTACGAGCAGTACTTC.

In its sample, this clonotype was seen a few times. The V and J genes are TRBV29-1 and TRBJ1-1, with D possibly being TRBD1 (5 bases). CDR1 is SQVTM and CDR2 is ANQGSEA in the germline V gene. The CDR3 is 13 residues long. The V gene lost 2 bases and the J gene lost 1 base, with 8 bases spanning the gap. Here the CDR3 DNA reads TGCAGCGTTGAATGGGGCCCGAACACTGAAGCTTTCTTT. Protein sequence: CSVEWGPNTEAFF. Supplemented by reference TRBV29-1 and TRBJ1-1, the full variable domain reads SAVISQKPSRDICQRGTSLTIQCQVDSQVTMMFWYRQQPGQSLTLIATANQGSEATYESGFVIDKFPISRPNLTFSTLTVSNMSPEDSSIYLCSVEWGPNTEAFFGQGTRLTVV.

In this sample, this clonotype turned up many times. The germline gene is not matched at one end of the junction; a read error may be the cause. CDR3 protein: CASSLGWTGNQPQRF. CDR3 DNA sequence: TGTGCCAGTAGCCTGGGCTGGACCGGCAATCAGCCCCAGCGTTTT. The genes are TRBV19 and TRBJ1-5; D is ambiguous. The CDR3 sequence is 15 residues long. Per the germline V gene, CDR1 is LNHDA and CDR2 is SQIVND (reference sequence). Full variable domain (missing parts from reference TRBV19 and TRBJ1-5): DGGITQSPKYLFRKEGQNVTLSCEQNLNHDAMYWYRQDPGQGLRLIYYSQIVNDFQKGDIAEGYSVSREKKESFPLTVTSAQKNPTAFYLCASSLGWTGNQPQRFGDGTRLSIL.

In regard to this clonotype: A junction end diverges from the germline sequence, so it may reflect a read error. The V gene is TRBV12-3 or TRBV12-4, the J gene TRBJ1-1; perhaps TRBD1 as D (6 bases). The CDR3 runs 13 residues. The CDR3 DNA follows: TGTTCCAGCAGTTGGACAGCTAACACTGAAGCTTTCTTT. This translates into CSSSWTANTEAFF.

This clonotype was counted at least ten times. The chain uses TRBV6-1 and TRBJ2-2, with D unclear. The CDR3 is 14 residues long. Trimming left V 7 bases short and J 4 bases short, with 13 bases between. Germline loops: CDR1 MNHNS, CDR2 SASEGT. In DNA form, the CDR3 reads TGTGCCAGCAATCCTGTCTGGGGCACCGGGGAGCTGTTTTTT. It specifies CASNPVWGTGELFF.